The 10 T cell receptor beta chains given below trace back to one sample, sequenced in a study of T-cell reconstitution after alpha-beta-depleted transplantation in children. Unique molecular identifiers were built into the TCRbeta library. Each CDR3 protein is one row after TCRdb ran MiXCR on the PCR reads. The table records about 47,000 distinct CDR3 sequences, 50% to 55% of them present only once. Source: peripheral blood, taken before TCRalphabeta/CD19-depleted stem cell transplant. The receptors originated from a boy under two years old with SCID, due to receive a stem cell transplant.

V gene TRBV5-1 combines with J gene TRBJ1-1, with TRBD1 as a possible D gene (6 bases). CDR3 length equals 18 residues. Germline loops: CDR1 SGHRS, CDR2 YFSETQ. With 0 bases removed from V and 2 bases from J, the gap between germline ends came to 20 bases. The CDR3 sequence is CASSLAPLEGGGNTEAFF. CDR3 coding DNA: TGCGCCAGCAGCTTGGCTCCTTTGGAGGGGGGAGGCAACACTGAAGCTTTCTTT. Full variable domain (remainder filled in from reference TRBV5-1 and TRBJ1-1): KAGVTQTPRYLIKTRGQQVTLSCSPISGHRSVSWYQQTPGQGLQFLFEYFSETQRNKGNFPGRFSGRQFSNSRSEMNVSTLELGDSALYLCASSLAPLEGGGNTEAFFGQGTRLTVV.

The chain carries TRBV10-3 and TRBJ2-3, with D possibly being TRBD2 (5 bases). The germline V gene has CDR1 ENHRY and CDR2 SYGVKD. CDR3 length: 12 residues. With 11 bases removed from V and 3 bases from J, the gap between germline ends came to 12 bases. In DNA form, the CDR3 reads TGTGCCTCCGGGGATGCGACAGATACGCAGTATTTT. It specifies CASGDATDTQYF.

This clonotype was counted between two and nine times. This chain links TRBV11-2 with TRBJ2-3, with 13 bases matching TRBD2. The CDR3 is 18 residues long. Trimming removed 1 base from V and 0 bases from J; junction bases left unmatched: 4. Germline V gene sequence: CDR1 SGHAT, CDR2 FQNNGV. Here the CDR3 reads CASSLVLAGGVSTDTQYF. CDR3 bases: TGTGCCAGCAGCTTAGTACTAGCGGGGGGGGTTAGCACAGATACGCAGTATTTT.

V and J are TRBV7-2 and TRBJ1-3, with unresolved D. V was cut by 5 bases and J by 2 bases, with 13 bases left in between. The CDR3 has 15 residues. CDR1 is SGHTA, CDR2 FQGNSA, per germline. The CDR3 protein is CASSPTQVTGNTIYF. The DNA of the CDR3 is TGTGCCAGCAGCCCCACGCAGGTCACTGGAAACACCATATATTTT.

The chain uses TRBV7-2 and TRBJ1-1; TRBD1 aligns across 7 bases. Germline CDR1 reads SGHTA; CDR2 reads FQGNSA. V lost 1 base and J lost 1; bases outside the gene matches: 3. The CDR3 is made up of 15 amino acids. CDR3 DNA: TGTGCCAGCAGCTTAGTAGGGGGCTGGAACACTGAAGCTTTCTTT. This sequence encodes CASSLVGGWNTEAFF.

The chain carries TRBV6-5 and TRBJ1-1, with 9 bases aligning to TRBD1. V lost 0 bases and J lost 1; bases outside the gene matches: 0. Germline values: CDR1 MNHEY, CDR2 SVGAGI. This CDR3 region has 15 residues. The CDR3 DNA reads as TGTGCCAGCAGTTACTCGGGACAGGGGAACACTGAAGCTTTCTTT. Encoded protein: CASSYSGQGNTEAFF.

The chain is built from TRBV5-1 and TRBJ2-3; TRBD2 matches 7 bases. Germline lookup yields CDR1 SGHRS and CDR2 YFSETQ. After removal of 2 bases from V and 2 bases from J, the junction contained 11 bases not matched to a gene. This CDR3 has 17 residues. The CDR3 loop reads CASSFTERGVFTDTQYF. The CDR3, as DNA: TGCGCCAGCAGCTTTACAGAACGGGGGGTCTTCACAGATACGCAGTATTTT.

The V call is TRBV20-1, the J call TRBJ2-7; D might be TRBD1 or TRBD2, each matching 7 bases. Deletions cut 6 bases from V and 3 bases from J, with 15 bases between. The CDR3 runs to 13 residues. CDR1 and CDR2 (germline): DFQATT, SNEGSKA (reference sequence). CDR3 sequence: CSAPKRDSYEQYF. In nucleotides, the CDR3 is TGCAGTGCGCCCAAGCGGGACAGCTACGAGCAGTACTTC.

The chain is built from TRBV15 and TRBJ1-1, with D tentatively TRBD1 (6 bases). Germline CDR1 and CDR2: LNHNV and YYDKDF (reference sequence). V was clipped by 2 bases and J by 1 base, with 14 bases between them. The CDR3 is 16 residues long. The CDR3 nucleotides are TGTGCCACCAGCAGACCTAAGGGGGGCAGGAACACTGAAGCTTTCTTT. This translates into CATSRPKGGRNTEAFF.

This clonotype showed up just once. The rearrangement links TRBV24-1 to TRBJ2-5; D is unclear. V lost 1 base to trimming and J lost 1 base, with 6 bases between them. CDR1 is KGHDR, CDR2 SFDVKD, per germline. The CDR3 spans 14 residues. The CDR3 DNA reads TGTGCCACCAGTGATTTTGTAGCCCAAGAGACCCAGTACTTC. The encoded protein is CATSDFVAQETQYF.